The 11 T cell receptor beta chains presented below share a single source sample, sequenced in a study of OX40 agonist ivuxolimab in advanced cancers. Data came from immunoSEQ multiplex PCR; TCRdb stores just in-frame clones and leaves some out. The sample consists of about 35,000 clones, about 92% of them appearing once. The specimen comprised CD4+ or CD8+ T cells sorted from blood, sampled in a trial of the OX40 agonist ivuxolimab. The receptors were sampled from an adult with an advanced solid tumor such as melanoma, head and neck, liver or kidney cancer.

The rearrangement uses TRBV6-5 and TRBJ2-5; 8 bases match TRBD2. The CDR3 contains 13 residues. V dropped 7 bases and J dropped 4; count of bases not matched to a gene: 5. Germline loops: CDR1 MNHEY, CDR2 SVGAGI. The CDR3 protein is CASNGLARETQYF. The CDR3 DNA reads as TGTGCCAGCAACGGACTAGCCCGAGAGACCCAGTACTTC.

This chain connects TRBV9 to TRBJ2-5; TRBD2 matches 8 bases. The germline CDR1 and CDR2 sequences are SGDLS and YYNGEE. Trimming cost V 4 bases and J 3 bases; bases outside gene matches: 14. This CDR3 is 17 amino acids long. This CDR3 reads CASSNYEERESEETQYF. The CDR3, as DNA: TGTGCCAGCAGCAATTATGAGGAGCGGGAGTCGGAAGAGACCCAGTACTTC.

V is TRBV7-9 and J is TRBJ2-2, with D perhaps TRBD1 (6 bases). CDR3 length equals 16 residues. CDR1 is SEHNR, CDR2 FQNEAQ, per germline (reference sequence). Deletions cut 3 bases from V and 3 bases from J, with 14 bases between. The CDR3 DNA sequence: TGTGCCAGCAGCTTCCCCGACAGGAGACACACCGGGGAGCTGTTTTTT. Protein product: CASSFPDRRHTGELFF.

The CDR3 is CASSLGPGTASGRAVGTQYF. CDR3 DNA sequence: TGTGCCAGCAGTTTGGGGCCAGGGACGGCTAGCGGGAGGGCCGTAGGTACGCAGTATTTT. The genes are TRBV27 and TRBJ2-3; 12 nucleotides match TRBD2. Per the germline V gene, CDR1 is MNHEY and CDR2 is SMNVEV (reference sequence). CDR3 size: 20 residues. V shed 3 bases, J shed 8 bases, and the junction held 21 bases outside the gene matches.

This chain connects TRBV7-8 to TRBJ1-1; the D is unclear. Trimming removed 8 bases at V and 6 bases at J, with 16 bases between. Germline V gene lookup returns CDR1 SGHVS and CDR2 FQNEAQ. The CDR3 sequence is 13 residues long. CDR3 nucleotide sequence: TGTGCCAGCGCTACCCTATACAGAGCTGAAGCTTTCTTT. As protein: CASATLYRAEAFF.

The rearrangement uses TRBV4-3 and TRBJ2-6; D ambiguous. This CDR3 region has 19 residues. Looked up from germline, CDR1 is LGHNA and CDR2 is YSLEER. Trimming stripped 0 bases from V and 0 bases from J, with 15 bases between. The CDR3 loop reads CASSQEGQRAASGANVLTF. The CDR3, as DNA: TGCGCCAGCAGCCAAGAAGGGCAGAGAGCAGCCTCTGGGGCCAACGTCCTGACTTTC.

The chain combines TRBV19 with TRBJ2-3, with 9 bases that match TRBD2. CDR1 and CDR2 (germline): LNHDA, SQIVND (reference sequence). The J segment lost 4 bases and the V segment lost 5 bases, leaving 10 bases of the junction unmatched. The CDR3 runs to 16 residues. Here the CDR3 reads CASSAEIAGEADTQYF. CDR3 sequence (DNA): TGTGCCAGTAGTGCCGAGATAGCGGGAGAGGCAGATACGCAGTATTTT. Complete variable domain (other parts from reference TRBV19 and TRBJ2-3): DGGITQSPKYLFRKEGQNVTLSCEQNLNHDAMYWYRQDPGQGLRLIYYSQIVNDFQKGDIAEGYSVSREKKESFPLTVTSAQKNPTAFYLCASSAEIAGEADTQYFGPGTRLTVL.

This chain links TRBV19 with TRBJ2-1; 13 bases map to TRBD2. Germline-derived CDR1 and CDR2 are LNHDA and SQIVND (reference sequence). The junction had 7 bases not matched to a gene; V was cut back by 8 bases and J by 6 bases. There are 15 residues in the CDR3. The CDR3 DNA reads as TGTGCCAGTTCGTTAGGGACTAGCGGGACCAATGAGCAGTTCTTC. Its translation is CASSLGTSGTNEQFF.

This chain links TRBV9 with TRBJ2-7; no clear D. The V gene's germline CDR1 is SGDLS and CDR2 YYNGEE. This CDR3 comprises 15 residues. Trimming took off 0 bases at V and 0 bases at J, with 10 bases between the two ends. This CDR3 reads CASSVDGLSSYEQYF. CDR3 nucleotides: TGTGCCAGCAGCGTAGATGGCCTAAGCTCCTACGAGCAGTACTTC.

This chain uses TRBV4-1 with TRBJ2-7; no definite D call. V shed 4 bases and J shed 4 bases, with 11 bases lying between them. The CDR3 is 13 amino acids. CDR1 MGHRA and CDR2 YSYEKL come from the germline V gene. The DNA of the CDR3 is TGCGCCAGCAGCCCCTCCTCGGAGTACGAGCAGTACTTC. Its translation: CASSPSSEYEQYF.

This clone was detected only a few times. The chain uses TRBV28 and TRBJ1-5; 9 positions agree with TRBD1. The germline V gene has CDR1 MDHEN and CDR2 SYDVKM. With 3 bases clipped from V and 5 bases from J, the junction kept 8 bases outside the gene matches. CDR3 size: 16 residues. CDR3 sequence: CASSFLGTGRDQPQHF. The CDR3 DNA reads as TGTGCCAGCAGTTTCCTAGGGACAGGGAGAGATCAGCCCCAGCATTTT.